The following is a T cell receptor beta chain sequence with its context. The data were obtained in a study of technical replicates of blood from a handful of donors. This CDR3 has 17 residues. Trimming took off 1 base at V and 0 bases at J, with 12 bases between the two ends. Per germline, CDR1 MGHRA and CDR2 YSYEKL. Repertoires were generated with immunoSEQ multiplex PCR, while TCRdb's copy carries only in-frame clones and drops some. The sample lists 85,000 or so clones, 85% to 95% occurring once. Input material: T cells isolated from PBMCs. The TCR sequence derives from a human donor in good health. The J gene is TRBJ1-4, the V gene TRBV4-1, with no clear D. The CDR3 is CASSQVLQLATNEKLFF. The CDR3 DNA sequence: TGCGCCAGCAGCCAAGTTTTGCAGCTAGCAACTAATGAAAAACTGTTTTTT.